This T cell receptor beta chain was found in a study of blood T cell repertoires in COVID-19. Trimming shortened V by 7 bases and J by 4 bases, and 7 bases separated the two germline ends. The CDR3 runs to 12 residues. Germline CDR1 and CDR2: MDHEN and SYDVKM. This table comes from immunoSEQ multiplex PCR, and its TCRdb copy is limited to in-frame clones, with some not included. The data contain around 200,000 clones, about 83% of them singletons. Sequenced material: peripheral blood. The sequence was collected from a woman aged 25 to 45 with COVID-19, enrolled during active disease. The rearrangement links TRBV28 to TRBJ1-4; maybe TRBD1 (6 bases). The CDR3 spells CASKQGNEKLFF. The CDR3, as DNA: TGTGCCAGCAAACAGGGTAATGAAAAACTGTTTTTT. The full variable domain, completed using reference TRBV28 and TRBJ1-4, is DVKVTQSSRYLVKRTGEKVFLECVQDMDHENMFWYRQDPGLGLRLIYFSYDVKMKEKGDIPEGYSVSREKKERFSLILESASTNQTSMYLCASKQGNEKLFFGSGTQLSVL.